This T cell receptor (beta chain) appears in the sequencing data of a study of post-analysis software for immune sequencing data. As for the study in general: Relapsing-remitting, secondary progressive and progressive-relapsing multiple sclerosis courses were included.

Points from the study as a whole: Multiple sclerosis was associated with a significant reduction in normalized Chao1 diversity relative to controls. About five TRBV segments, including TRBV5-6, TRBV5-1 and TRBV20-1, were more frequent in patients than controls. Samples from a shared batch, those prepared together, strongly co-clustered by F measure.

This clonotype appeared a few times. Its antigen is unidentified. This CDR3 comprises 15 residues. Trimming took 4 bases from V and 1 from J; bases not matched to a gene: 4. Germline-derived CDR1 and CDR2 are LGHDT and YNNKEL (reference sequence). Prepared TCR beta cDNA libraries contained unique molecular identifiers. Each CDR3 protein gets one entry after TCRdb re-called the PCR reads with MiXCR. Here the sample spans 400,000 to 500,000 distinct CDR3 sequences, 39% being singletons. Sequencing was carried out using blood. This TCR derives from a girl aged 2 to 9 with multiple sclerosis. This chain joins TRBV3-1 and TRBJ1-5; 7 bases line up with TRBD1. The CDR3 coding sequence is TGTGCCAGCAGCCTCGGACAGGCGAGCAATCAGCCCCAGCATTTT. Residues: CASSLGQASNQPQHF.